This TCR beta chain appears in the sequencing data of a study of regulatory T cells in long-lasting Graves disease. The CDR3 length is 19 residues. The V and J ends lost 2 bases and 0 bases respectively, with 19 bases between them. The germline CDR1 and CDR2 sequences are KGHSH and LQKENI. HTBI primers from iRepertoire and Arm-PCR of CDR3 regions yielded the TCR beta libraries. From the multiplex PCR reads, TCRdb called clonotypes with MiXCR, one entry per CDR3 protein. The table shows 400,000 to 500,000 distinct CDR3 sequences, with around 15% occurring only once. This sample's time point: newly diagnosed GD, antithyroid drugs for less than 3 months. PBMC-derived RNA was used for the TCR library. These data were also filed under a second study, of T cells in Graves' hyperthyroidism and ophthalmopathy. As that report states: The HTBI set primed first-round TCR CDR3 RT-PCR.

The chain combines TRBV18 with TRBJ2-2; the D call may be TRBD1 or TRBD2 (5 bases each). This sample comprised peripheral blood mononuclear cells (PBMCs), obtained at new diagnosis, from a patient treated with antithyroid drugs. The TCR sequence derives from a young woman with Graves disease. The CDR3 DNA reads as TGTGCCAGCTCACCAAGAGGACGGTTGGGGACGGCGAACACCGGGGAGCTGTTTTTT. Its translation is CASSPRGRLGTANTGELFF.